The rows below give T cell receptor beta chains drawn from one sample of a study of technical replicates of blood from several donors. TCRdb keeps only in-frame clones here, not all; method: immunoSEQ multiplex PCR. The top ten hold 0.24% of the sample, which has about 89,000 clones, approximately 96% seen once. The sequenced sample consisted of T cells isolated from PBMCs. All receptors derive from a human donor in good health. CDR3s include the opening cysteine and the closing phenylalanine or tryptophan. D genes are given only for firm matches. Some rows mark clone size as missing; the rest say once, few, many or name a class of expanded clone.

CDR3aa: CASSPITAARDTQYF
CDR3nt: TGTGCCAGCTCACCAATAACGGCCGCGAGGGATACGCAGTATTTT
j_gene: TRBJ2-3
d_gene: -
abundance: -
v_gene: TRBV18

CDR3aa: CASKFDFNTGELFF
CDR3nt: TGTGCCAGCAAGTTCGACTTCAACACCGGGGAGCTGTTTTTT
j_gene: TRBJ2-2
d_gene: -
abundance: -
v_gene: TRBV6-4

CDR3aa: CASSLSGPRNEQFF
CDR3nt: TGCGCCAGCAGCTTGTCAGGCCCCCGAAATGAGCAGTTCTTC
j_gene: TRBJ2-1
d_gene: -
abundance: -
v_gene: TRBV5-1

CDR3aa: CSVERDRGLETQYF
CDR3nt: TGCAGCGTTGAACGAGACAGGGGGCTGGAGACCCAGTACTTC
j_gene: TRBJ2-5
d_gene: TRBD1
abundance: -
v_gene: TRBV29-1

CDR3aa: CATETGHSYEQYF
CDR3nt: TGTGCCACTGAGACAGGGCACTCCTACGAGCAGTACTTC
j_gene: TRBJ2-7
d_gene: TRBD1
abundance: -
v_gene: TRBV6-1

CDR3aa: CASSHHMRGHDYGYTF
CDR3nt: TGCGCCAGCAGCCACCACATGAGGGGGCATGACTATGGCTACACCTTC
j_gene: TRBJ1-2
d_gene: TRBD1
abundance: -
v_gene: TRBV4-1

CDR3aa: CASSEGTSDTQYF
CDR3nt: TGTGCCAGCAGTGAAGGGACTTCAGATACGCAGTATTTT
j_gene: TRBJ2-3
d_gene: -
abundance: -
v_gene: TRBV2

CDR3aa: CASSGSNEKLFF
CDR3nt: TGTGCCAGCTCAGGAAGTAATGAAAAACTGTTTTTT
j_gene: TRBJ1-4
d_gene: -
abundance: -
v_gene: TRBV28

CDR3aa: CASSVEGTGRNIQYF
CDR3nt: TGTGCCAGCAGCGTAGAGGGGACAGGGAGGAACATTCAGTACTTC
j_gene: TRBJ2-4
d_gene: TRBD1
abundance: -
v_gene: TRBV9

CDR3aa: CASNPGLSGANVLTF
CDR3nt: TGTGCCAGCAATCCTGGACTCTCTGGGGCCAACGTCCTGACTTTC
j_gene: TRBJ2-6
d_gene: -
abundance: -
v_gene: TRBV5-6

CDR3aa: CASMKVRDGIRGNTEAFF
CDR3nt: TGTGCCAGTATGAAGGTCCGTGATGGTATCAGGGGGAACACTGAAGCTTTCTTT
j_gene: TRBJ1-1
d_gene: -
abundance: -
v_gene: TRBV19

CDR3aa: CASSSRTSSTYEQYF
CDR3nt: TGTGCCAGCAGCTCGAGGACTAGCAGTACCTACGAGCAGTACTTC
j_gene: TRBJ2-7
d_gene: TRBD2
abundance: -
v_gene: TRBV7-8

CDR3aa: CASSSGTDPDQPQHF
CDR3nt: TGTGCCAGCAGCTCCGGGACAGACCCCGATCAGCCCCAGCATTTT
j_gene: TRBJ1-5
d_gene: TRBD1
abundance: -
v_gene: TRBV6-5

CDR3aa: CASSSSGGAGETQYF
CDR3nt: TGTGCCAGCAGTAGTAGCGGGGGGGCTGGGGAGACCCAGTACTTC
j_gene: TRBJ2-5
d_gene: TRBD2
abundance: -
v_gene: TRBV13

CDR3aa: CASSLKRGQGFPYEQYF
CDR3nt: TGTGCCAGCAGTTTAAAGCGGGGACAGGGTTTCCCCTACGAGCAGTACTTC
j_gene: TRBJ2-7
d_gene: TRBD1
abundance: -
v_gene: TRBV28

CDR3aa: CASSVSGVYGHEQFF
CDR3nt: TGTGCCAGCAGCGTAAGCGGGGTCTATGGTCATGAGCAGTTCTTC
j_gene: TRBJ2-1
d_gene: TRBD2
abundance: -
v_gene: TRBV9

CDR3aa: CAISESIVARGRWWDGYTF
CDR3nt: TGTGCCATCAGTGAGTCGATTGTGGCCAGGGGCCGCTGGTGGGATGGCTACACCTTC
j_gene: TRBJ1-2
d_gene: -
abundance: -
v_gene: TRBV10-3

CDR3aa: CASSGLTDKSRSYEQYF
CDR3nt: TGTGCCAGCAGTGGTCTCACAGATAAAAGTCGCTCCTACGAGCAGTACTTC
j_gene: TRBJ2-7
d_gene: -
abundance: -
v_gene: TRBV2

CDR3aa: CASSLQGFTNEKLFF
CDR3nt: TGTGCCAGCAGTCTGCAGGGGTTTACTAATGAAAAACTGTTTTTT
j_gene: TRBJ1-4
d_gene: -
abundance: -
v_gene: TRBV6-5

CDR3aa: CASSPQAGAEAFF
CDR3nt: TGTGCCAGCAGTCCGCAGGCGGGGGCTGAAGCTTTCTTT
j_gene: TRBJ1-1
d_gene: -
abundance: -
v_gene: TRBV25-1

CDR3aa: CASSYSGGVKLYEQYF
CDR3nt: TGTGCCAGCAGTTACTCGGGGGGGGTGAAACTCTACGAGCAGTACTTC
j_gene: TRBJ2-7
d_gene: TRBD2
abundance: -
v_gene: TRBV6-5

CDR3aa: CASSYGQGAGWAQHF
CDR3nt: TGTGCCAGCAGTTACGGACAGGGGGCCGGTTGGGCCCAGCATTTT
j_gene: TRBJ1-5
d_gene: TRBD1
abundance: -
v_gene: TRBV6-5

CDR3aa: CASSFDRENSEKLFF
CDR3nt: TGCGCCAGCAGCTTTGACAGGGAGAACTCTGAAAAACTGTTTTTT
j_gene: TRBJ1-4
d_gene: TRBD1
abundance: -
v_gene: TRBV5-1

CDR3aa: CASSIGRAEGDTQYF
CDR3nt: TGTGCCAGCTCAATCGGGAGGGCTGAAGGCGATACGCAGTATTTT
j_gene: TRBJ2-3
d_gene: TRBD2
abundance: -
v_gene: TRBV18

CDR3aa: CASIKNTGELFF
CDR3nt: TGCGCCAGCATCAAGAACACCGGGGAGCTGTTTTTT
j_gene: TRBJ2-2
d_gene: -
abundance: -
v_gene: TRBV5-1

CDR3aa: CASRGRASGLRNTQYF
CDR3nt: TGTGCCAGTAGGGGGCGGGCTAGCGGGCTGCGGAATACGCAGTATTTT
j_gene: TRBJ2-3
d_gene: -
abundance: -
v_gene: TRBV27

CDR3aa: CASTFSGGLDGYTF
CDR3nt: TGTGCCAGCACCTTTTCGGGGGGGCTCGATGGCTACACCTTC
j_gene: TRBJ1-2
d_gene: -
abundance: -
v_gene: TRBV27

CDR3aa: CASSAGLLNTGELFF
CDR3nt: TGCGCCAGCAGCGCGGGCCTATTAAACACCGGGGAGCTGTTTTTT
j_gene: TRBJ2-2
d_gene: -
abundance: once
v_gene: TRBV5-1

CDR3aa: CASSVTGDRTEAFF
CDR3nt: TGTGCCAGCAGCGTGACAGGGGACCGCACTGAAGCTTTCTTT
j_gene: TRBJ1-1
d_gene: TRBD1
abundance: -
v_gene: TRBV7-9

CDR3aa: CASSLLNRRIRDTYYFNYGYTF
CDR3nt: TGTGCCAGCAGCCTACTAAACCGCCGAATCAGGGACACCTACTACTTTAACTATGGCTACACCTTC
j_gene: TRBJ1-2
d_gene: -
abundance: -
v_gene: TRBV12-1

CDR3aa: CASSLGQGITDTQYF
CDR3nt: TGTGCCAGCAGCTTAGGACAGGGGATCACAGATACGCAGTATTTT
j_gene: TRBJ2-3
d_gene: TRBD1
abundance: -
v_gene: TRBV7-6

CDR3aa: CSVHSNTEAFF
CDR3nt: TGCAGCGTTCACTCAAACACTGAAGCTTTCTTT
j_gene: TRBJ1-1
d_gene: -
abundance: -
v_gene: TRBV29-1

CDR3aa: CASSNNQGGTGELFF
CDR3nt: TGTGCCAGCAGCAATAACCAGGGTGGTACCGGGGAGCTGTTTTTT
j_gene: TRBJ2-2
d_gene: -
abundance: -
v_gene: TRBV21-1